Detailed here is one T cell receptor (beta chain). The data originate from a study of blood T cell repertoires in COVID-19. Study-wide context: Spain, Italy and the United States supplied samples that represented acute and convalescent COVID-19.

Germline V gene data show CDR1 as SGHNT and CDR2 as YYREEE (reference sequence). Trimming cost V 1 base and J 2 bases, with 6 bases left between them. This CDR3 has 13 amino acids. Enrolment of Seattle patients took place during active infection, and they were followed longitudinally. The method was immunoSEQ multiplex PCR; TCRdb's version includes in-frame clones alone and lacks a portion of them. The repertoire holds more than 150,000 clones, with about 93% as singletons. The gene calls are TRBV5-4 and TRBJ2-5; D is unclear. The source of this sequence is a man under 40 with COVID-19, enrolled during active disease. Sequenced material: peripheral blood. The CDR3 protein is CASSLYSQETQYF. The CDR3 coding sequence is TGTGCCAGCAGCTTGTACAGTCAAGAGACCCAGTACTTC.